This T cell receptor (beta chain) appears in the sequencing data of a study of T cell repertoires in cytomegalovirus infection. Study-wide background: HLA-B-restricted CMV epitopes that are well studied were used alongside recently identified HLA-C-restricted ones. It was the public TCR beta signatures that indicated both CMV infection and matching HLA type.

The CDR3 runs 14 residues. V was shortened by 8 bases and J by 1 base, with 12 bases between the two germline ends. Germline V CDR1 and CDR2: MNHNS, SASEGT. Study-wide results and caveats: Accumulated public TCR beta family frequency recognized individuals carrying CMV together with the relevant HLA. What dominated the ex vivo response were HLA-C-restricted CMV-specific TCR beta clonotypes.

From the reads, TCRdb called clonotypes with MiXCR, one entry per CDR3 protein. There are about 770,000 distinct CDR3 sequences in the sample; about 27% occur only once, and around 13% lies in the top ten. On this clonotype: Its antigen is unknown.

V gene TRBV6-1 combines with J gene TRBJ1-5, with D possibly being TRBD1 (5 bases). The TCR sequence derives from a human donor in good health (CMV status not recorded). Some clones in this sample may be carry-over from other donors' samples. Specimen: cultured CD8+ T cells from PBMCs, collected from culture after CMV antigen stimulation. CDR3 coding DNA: TGTGCCAGCGCGGGGGTGAGGAGCAATCAGCCCCAGCATTTT. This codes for CASAGVRSNQPQHF.